Listed here is a single T cell receptor beta chain. Time point given: inflamed ileum from the surgical specimen. TCRdb's table, derived via immunoSEQ multiplex PCR, lists solely in-frame clones and lacks some. The sample shows about 16,000 clones, approximately 92% of them seen only once. The sample originates from a study of T cell repertoires in ileal Crohn's disease. Germline CDR1 is ENHRY and CDR2 is SYGVKD. V was pared by 5 bases and J by 2 bases, with 4 bases of the junction left unmatched. The CDR3 loop spans 15 amino acids. The V gene is TRBV10-3, the J gene TRBJ2-2, with TRBD1 matching 8 bases. The sequenced sample was ileal tissue. The receptor's source is an adult with Crohn's disease. The CDR3 region is CAISWTGSNTGELFF. CDR3 coding DNA: TGTGCCATCAGTTGGACAGGGAGCAACACCGGGGAGCTGTTTTTT.